This entry lists 21 T cell receptor beta chains sequenced from one sample in a study of cytomegalovirus exposure and HLA in healthy donors. The protocol was immunoSEQ multiplex PCR, while the TCRdb copy is restricted to in-frame clones and leaves out a portion. Of about 120,000 clones listed, roughly nine tenths are singletons. Source material: PBMCs. All receptors come from a woman aged 18-29 years in good health and CMV-seronegative.

The gene calls are TRBV6-1 and TRBJ1-2; no firm D call. Germline CDR1 reads MNHNS; CDR2 reads SASEGT. The CDR3 is 13 residues long. V dropped 2 bases and J dropped 3 bases, with 7 bases sitting between them. The CDR3 protein is CASSERADYGYTF. In DNA, the CDR3 is TGTGCCAGCAGTGAAAGAGCTGACTATGGCTACACCTTC.

The chain carries TRBV7-2 and TRBJ2-1; 15 bases are a match to TRBD2. CDR3 length: 19 amino acids. From germline, CDR1 is SGHTA and CDR2 FQGNSA. J was trimmed by 0 bases and V by 4 bases; bases with no gene match: 7. In DNA, the CDR3 is TGTGCCAGCAGCTCCGGACTAGCGGGAGGGCTTAGCTCCTACAATGAGCAGTTCTTC. Residues: CASSSGLAGGLSSYNEQFF.

This clone was detected only a few times. The gene calls are TRBV4-3 and TRBJ1-5, with 8 positions matching TRBD1. The CDR3 is 17 residues long. V lost 0 bases to trimming and J lost 4 bases; unmatched junction nucleotides: 8. The V gene's germline CDR1 is LGHNA and CDR2 YSLEER. Here the CDR3 DNA reads TGCGCCAGCAGCCAAGATCAAGGGACAGGCGGAAATCAGCCCCAGCATTTT. Protein sequence: CASSQDQGTGGNQPQHF.

The chain uses TRBV7-9 and TRBJ1-5; 7 bases agree with TRBD1. J gave up 9 bases and V 2 bases, and 7 bases lay outside the gene matches. The CDR3 runs to 14 residues. Germline V gene sequence: CDR1 SEHNR, CDR2 FQNEAQ (reference sequence). The CDR3 bases are TGTGCCAGCAGCTTATCGACAGGGTACGGGCCCCAGCATTTT. Amino acid sequence: CASSLSTGYGPQHF.

This clone appeared a few times. This chain's CDR3 is CASSLQGYTEAFF. CDR3 coding DNA: TGTGCCAGCAGTCTACAGGGGTACACTGAAGCTTTCTTT. V and J are TRBV2 and TRBJ1-1; TRBD1 agrees at 7 bases. V lost 5 bases to trimming and J lost 3 bases; unmatched junction nucleotides: 3. The CDR3 contains 13 residues. Germline V gene sequence: CDR1 SNHLY, CDR2 FYNNEI.

The chain carries TRBV6-4 and TRBJ1-2; TRBD1 agrees at 8 bases. This CDR3 is 15 amino acids long. Germline V gene sequence: CDR1 MRHNA, CDR2 SNTAGT. The ends lost 2 bases at V and 6 bases at J; junction bases unmatched: 8. CDR3 DNA: TGTGCCAGCAGTGACCCCGGACAGGGATTCGATGGCTACACCTTC. Its translation: CASSDPGQGFDGYTF.

This clone was seen once. The J gene is TRBJ1-5, the V gene TRBV10-1; the match to TRBD1 covers 8 bases. The CDR3 runs to 15 residues. The V gene's germline CDR1 is WNHNN and CDR2 SYGVQD (reference sequence). The V and J ends lost 3 bases and 4 bases, in that order; junction bases with no gene match: 5. The CDR3 nucleotides are TGCGCCAGCAGTGACAGGACAGGGTATAATCAGCCCCAGCATTTT. It specifies CASSDRTGYNQPQHF.

This sequence joins TRBV27 and TRBJ2-1; no clear D. This CDR3 has 15 residues. The germline CDR1 and CDR2 sequences are MNHEY and SMNVEV (reference sequence). V lost 5 bases to trimming and J lost 0 bases, with 11 bases between them. CDR3 sequence (DNA): TGTGCCAGCAGTCCTCACTTGAGCTCCTACAATGAGCAGTTCTTC. Translated: CASSPHLSSYNEQFF.

V is TRBV19 and J is TRBJ1-2; possibly TRBD1 for D (5 bases). The V end was cut by 10 bases, the J end by 4 bases, with 25 bases between. CDR1 and CDR2 (germline): LNHDA, SQIVND (reference sequence). The CDR3 spans 16 residues. CDR3 region: CATHGTAFAGGYGYTF. The CDR3 bases are TGTGCCACCCATGGGACTGCCTTTGCGGGGGGCTATGGCTACACCTTC.

The rearrangement links TRBV15 to TRBJ1-6, with 12 nucleotides matching TRBD1. V dropped 3 bases and J dropped 6; count of bases not matched to a gene: 3. Germline V gives CDR1 LNHNV, CDR2 YYDKDF (reference sequence). This CDR3 contains 16 residues. This CDR3 is CATSRGQGAFNSPLHF. The CDR3, as DNA: TGTGCCACCAGCAGGGGACAGGGGGCTTTTAATTCACCCCTCCACTTT. Looking up the rest from reference TRBV15 and TRBJ1-6 gives the full variable domain: DAMVIQNPRYQVTQFGKPVTLSCSQTLNHNVMYWYQQKSSQAPKLLFHYYDKDFNNEADTPDNFQSRRPNTSFCFLDIRSPGLGDTAMYLCATSRGQGAFNSPLHFGNGTRLTVT.

The chain links TRBV27 to TRBJ2-1, with D maybe TRBD1 (5 bases). Trimming took off 5 bases at V and 6 bases at J, with 11 bases between the two ends. Germline loops: CDR1 MNHEY, CDR2 SMNVEV (reference sequence). There are 13 residues in the CDR3. The CDR3: CASSRQGFNEQFF. CDR3 coding DNA: TGTGCCAGCAGTAGGCAGGGCTTCAATGAGCAGTTCTTC.

The genes are TRBV7-9 and TRBJ2-7, with 10 bases lining up with TRBD1. CDR1 SEHNR and CDR2 FQNEAQ come from the germline V gene (reference sequence). J gave up 5 bases and V 1 base, and 5 bases lay outside the gene matches. The CDR3 runs 15 residues. This chain's CDR3 is CASSLGQGAAHEQYF. CDR3 nucleotide sequence: TGTGCCAGCAGCTTAGGACAGGGGGCGGCCCACGAGCAGTACTTC.

The rearrangement uses TRBV5-5 and TRBJ1-1, with TRBD1 as a possible D gene (5 bases). Trimming shortened V by 1 base and J by 0 bases, and 13 bases separated the two germline ends. The CDR3 runs to 16 residues. Germline loops: CDR1 SGHKS, CDR2 YYEKEE (reference sequence). The CDR3 protein is CASSLSPQGMNTEAFF. The CDR3 DNA reads TGTGCCAGCAGCTTGTCGCCGCAGGGCATGAACACTGAAGCTTTCTTT.

The chain has TRBV5-4 and TRBJ2-6; 11 nucleotides align to TRBD1. Trimming removed 0 bases from V and 0 bases from J; junction bases left unmatched: 2. In germline, CDR1 is SGHNT, CDR2 YYREEE (reference sequence). This CDR3 comprises 18 residues. CDR3 sequence reads: CASSLAGTGGSGANVLTF. The CDR3 region has the DNA TGTGCCAGCAGCTTGGCTGGGACAGGGGGCTCTGGGGCCAACGTCCTGACTTTC.

This clone appeared a single time. This chain connects TRBV7-2 to TRBJ2-7; D perhaps matches TRBD2 (7 bases). The V and J ends lost 1 base and 3 bases respectively, with 13 bases between them. The CDR3 sequence is 15 residues long. CDR1 is SGHTA, CDR2 FQGNSA, per germline. The CDR3 DNA is TGTGCCAGCAGCTTAGGTGCGGGGGCAAGCTACGAGCAGTACTTC. It specifies CASSLGAGASYEQYF.

This clone was detected once. J is TRBJ2-6 and V is TRBV10-3, with TRBD1 matching over 8 bases. Germline CDR1 is ENHRY and CDR2 is SYGVKD. V dropped 6 bases and J dropped 6; count of bases not matched to a gene: 7. The CDR3 length is 15 residues. DNA of the CDR3: TGTGCCATCAGGACCGACAGGGGAACGGCCAACGTCCTGACTTTC. As protein: CAIRTDRGTANVLTF.

For this clone: Other DNA sequences in the same sample also yield this CDR3. The chain employs TRBV7-2 and TRBJ1-1, with TRBD1 as a possible D gene (5 bases). Per the germline V gene, CDR1 is SGHTA and CDR2 is FQGNSA. The CDR3 is 13 amino acids. Trimming pared 4 bases from V and 1 base from J, leaving 7 bases between. CDR3 protein: CASSSDRNTEAFF. For the CDR3, the DNA is TGTGCCAGCAGCTCCGACAGGAACACTGAAGCTTTCTTT.

The chain has TRBV7-2 and TRBJ2-5, with a possible D match to TRBD2 (6 bases). Germline V gives CDR1 SGHTA, CDR2 FQGNSA. The CDR3 spans 14 residues. Trimming pared 5 bases from V and 5 bases from J, leaving 15 bases between. CDR3 sequence: CASSRGGVGETQYF. Here the CDR3 DNA reads TGTGCCAGCAGCCGCGGCGGGGTGGGGGAGACCCAGTACTTC. Using reference TRBV7-2 and TRBJ2-5 for the parts outside the CDR3, the full variable domain is GAGVSQSPSNKVTEKGKDVELRCDPISGHTALYWYRQSLGQGLEFLIYFQGNSAPDKSGLPSDRFSAERTGGSVSTLTIQRTQQEDSAVYLCASSRGGVGETQYFGPGTRLLVL.

The chain combines TRBV4-1 with TRBJ2-6; no clear D gene. CDR1 is MGHRA and CDR2 is YSYEKL in the germline V gene. The CDR3 has 15 amino acids. V lost 2 bases and J 5 bases, leaving 10 bases between the germline ends. CDR3 amino acids: CASSQPWSRANVLTF. In DNA, the CDR3 is TGCGCCAGCAGCCAACCGTGGAGCCGGGCCAACGTCCTGACTTTC.

The chain recombines TRBV29-1 with TRBJ2-7, with D perhaps matching TRBD1 (6 bases). V gave up 7 bases and J gave up 0 bases, with 13 bases separating them. This CDR3 has 13 amino acids. Per germline, CDR1 SQVTM and CDR2 ANQGSEA. The CDR3 protein is CSAIRGSSYEQYF. CDR3 coding DNA: TGCAGCGCCATCAGGGGCAGCTCCTACGAGCAGTACTTC.

This rearrangement joins TRBV5-4 to TRBJ1-2, with TRBD1 matching over 9 bases. Losses at the gene ends were 8 bases for V and 1 base for J; bases not matched to a gene: 9. The CDR3 consists of 15 residues. Looked up from germline, CDR1 is SGHNT and CDR2 is YYREEE (reference sequence). CDR3 sequence (DNA): TGTGCCAGTTCCGGGACAGGGACCTTTAACTATGGCTACACCTTC. This encodes CASSGTGTFNYGYTF.